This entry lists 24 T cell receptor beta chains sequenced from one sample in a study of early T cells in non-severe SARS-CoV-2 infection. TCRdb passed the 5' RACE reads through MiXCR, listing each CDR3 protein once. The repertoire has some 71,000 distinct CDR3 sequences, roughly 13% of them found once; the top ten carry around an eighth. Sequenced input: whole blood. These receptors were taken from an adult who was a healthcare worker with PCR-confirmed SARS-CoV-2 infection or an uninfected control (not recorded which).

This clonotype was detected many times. As DNA, the CDR3 is TGCAGCGTTGAAAACGGGGGAGAGACCCAGTACTTC. Its translation is CSVENGGETQYF. The gene calls are TRBV29-1 and TRBJ2-5; tentatively, D is TRBD2 (6 bases). The V end lost 2 bases, the J end lost 4 bases, and 8 bases lay between the germline ends. This CDR3 has 12 amino acids. CDR1 is SQVTM and CDR2 is ANQGSEA in the germline V gene.

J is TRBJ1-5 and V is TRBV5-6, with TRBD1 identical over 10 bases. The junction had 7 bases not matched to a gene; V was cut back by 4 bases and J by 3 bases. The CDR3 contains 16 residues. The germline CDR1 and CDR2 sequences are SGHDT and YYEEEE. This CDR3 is CASSPRQGANNQPQHF. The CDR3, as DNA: TGTGCCAGCAGCCCCAGACAGGGGGCAAACAATCAGCCCCAGCATTTT.

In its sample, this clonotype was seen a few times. CDR3 DNA sequence: TGCAGCCTCTCCTCTTCGGAGACCCAGTACTTC. Amino acid sequence: CSLSSSETQYF. J is TRBJ2-5 and V is TRBV29-1; D is uncertain. Trimming cost V 8 bases and J 5 bases, with 12 bases left between them. In germline, CDR1 is SQVTM, CDR2 ANQGSEA. The CDR3 covers 11 residues.

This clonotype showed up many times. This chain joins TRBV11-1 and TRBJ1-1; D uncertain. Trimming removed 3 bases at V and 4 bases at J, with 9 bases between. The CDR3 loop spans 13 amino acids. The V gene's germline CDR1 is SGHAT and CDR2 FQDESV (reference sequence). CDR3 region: CASSFGEGTEAFF. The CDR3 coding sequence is TGTGCCAGCAGCTTTGGGGAGGGCACTGAAGCTTTCTTT.

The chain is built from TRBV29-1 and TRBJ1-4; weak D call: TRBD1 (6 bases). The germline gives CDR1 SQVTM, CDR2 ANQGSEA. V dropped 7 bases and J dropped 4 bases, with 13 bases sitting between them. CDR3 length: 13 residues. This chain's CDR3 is CSAGQRLNEKLFF. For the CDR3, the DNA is TGCAGCGCCGGACAGAGACTTAATGAAAAACTGTTTTTT.

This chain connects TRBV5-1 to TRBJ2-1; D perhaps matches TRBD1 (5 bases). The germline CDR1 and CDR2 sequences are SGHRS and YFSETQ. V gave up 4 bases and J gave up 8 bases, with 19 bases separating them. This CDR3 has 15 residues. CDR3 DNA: TGCGCCAGCAGCCCACAGGCCTTCTCGGCGTATGAGCAGTTCTTC. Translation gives CASSPQAFSAYEQFF.

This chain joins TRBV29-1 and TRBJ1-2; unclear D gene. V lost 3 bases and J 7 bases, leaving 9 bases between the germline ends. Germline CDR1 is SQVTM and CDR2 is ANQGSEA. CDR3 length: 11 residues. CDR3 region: CSVDRSGGYTF. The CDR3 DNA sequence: TGCAGCGTTGACAGGAGCGGTGGCTACACCTTC.

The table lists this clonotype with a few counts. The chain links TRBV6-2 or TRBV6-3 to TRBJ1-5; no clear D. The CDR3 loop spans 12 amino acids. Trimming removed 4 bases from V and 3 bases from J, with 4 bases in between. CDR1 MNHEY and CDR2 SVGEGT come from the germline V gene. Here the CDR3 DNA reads TGTGCCAGCAGTTCCCCCAATCAGCCCCAGCATTTT. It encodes CASSSPNQPQHF.

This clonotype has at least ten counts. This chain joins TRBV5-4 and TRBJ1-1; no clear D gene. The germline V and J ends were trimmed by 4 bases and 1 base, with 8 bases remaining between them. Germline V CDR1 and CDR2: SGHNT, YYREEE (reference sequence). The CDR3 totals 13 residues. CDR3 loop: CASSEGPNTEAFF. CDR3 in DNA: TGTGCCAGCAGCGAGGGTCCGAACACTGAAGCTTTCTTT.

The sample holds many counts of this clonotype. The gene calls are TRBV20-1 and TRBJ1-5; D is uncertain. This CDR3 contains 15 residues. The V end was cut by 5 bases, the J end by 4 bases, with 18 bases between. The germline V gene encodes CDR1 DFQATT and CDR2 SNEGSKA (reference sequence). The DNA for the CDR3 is TGCAGTGCTCAATTTGTAGAGGGCGTGAATCAGCCCCAGCATTTT. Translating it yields CSAQFVEGVNQPQHF.

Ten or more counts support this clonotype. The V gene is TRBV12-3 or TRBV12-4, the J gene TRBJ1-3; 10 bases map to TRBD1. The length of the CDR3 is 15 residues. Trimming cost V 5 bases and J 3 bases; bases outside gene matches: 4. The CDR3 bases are TGTGCCAGCAGTAAGGACAGGGGGTTTGGAAACACCATATATTTT. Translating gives CASSKDRGFGNTIYF.

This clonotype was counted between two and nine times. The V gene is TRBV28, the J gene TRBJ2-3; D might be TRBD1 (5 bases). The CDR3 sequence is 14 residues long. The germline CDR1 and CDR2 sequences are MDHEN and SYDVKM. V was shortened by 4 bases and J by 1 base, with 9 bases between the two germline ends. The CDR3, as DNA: TGTGCCAGCAGTTATAGGGGTGGCACAGATACGCAGTATTTT. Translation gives CASSYRGGTDTQYF.

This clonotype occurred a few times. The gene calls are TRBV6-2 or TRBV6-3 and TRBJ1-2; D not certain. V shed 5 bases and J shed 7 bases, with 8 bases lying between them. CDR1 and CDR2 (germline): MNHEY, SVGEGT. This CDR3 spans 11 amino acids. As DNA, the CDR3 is TGTGCCAGCAGTACGTCCCTTGGCTACACCTTC. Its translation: CASSTSLGYTF.

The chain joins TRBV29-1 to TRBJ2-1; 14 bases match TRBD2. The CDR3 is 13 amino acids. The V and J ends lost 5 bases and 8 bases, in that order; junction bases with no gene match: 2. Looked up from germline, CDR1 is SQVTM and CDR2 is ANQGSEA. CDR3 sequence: CSVRTSGGHEQFF. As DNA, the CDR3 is TGCAGCGTTCGGACTAGCGGGGGGCATGAGCAGTTCTTC.

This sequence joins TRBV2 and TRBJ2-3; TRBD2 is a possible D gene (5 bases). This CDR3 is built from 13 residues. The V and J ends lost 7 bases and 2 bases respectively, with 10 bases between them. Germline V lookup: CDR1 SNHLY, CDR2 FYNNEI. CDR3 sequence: CASMNGVTDTQYF. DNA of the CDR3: TGTGCCAGCATGAACGGGGTCACAGATACGCAGTATTTT.

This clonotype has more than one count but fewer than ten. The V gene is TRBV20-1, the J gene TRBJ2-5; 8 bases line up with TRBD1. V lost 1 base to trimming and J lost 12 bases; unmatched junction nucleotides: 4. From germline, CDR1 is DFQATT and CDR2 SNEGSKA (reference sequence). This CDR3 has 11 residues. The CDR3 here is CSARVSDREYF. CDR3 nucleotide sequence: TGCAGTGCTAGAGTATCGGACAGGGAGTACTTC.

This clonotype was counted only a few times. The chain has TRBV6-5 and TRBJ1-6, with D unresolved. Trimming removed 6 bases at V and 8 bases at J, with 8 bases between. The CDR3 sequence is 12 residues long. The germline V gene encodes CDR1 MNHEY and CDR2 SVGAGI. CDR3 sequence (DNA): TGTGCCAGCAGCCAATATGATTCACCCCTCCACTTT. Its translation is CASSQYDSPLHF.

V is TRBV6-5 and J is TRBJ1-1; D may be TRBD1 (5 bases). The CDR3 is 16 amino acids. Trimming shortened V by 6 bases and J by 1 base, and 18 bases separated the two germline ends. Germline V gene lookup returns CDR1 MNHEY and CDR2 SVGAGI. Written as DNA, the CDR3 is TGTGCCAGCAGCCACCTGGGAGGGACGGCGAACACTGAAGCTTTCTTT. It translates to CASSHLGGTANTEAFF.

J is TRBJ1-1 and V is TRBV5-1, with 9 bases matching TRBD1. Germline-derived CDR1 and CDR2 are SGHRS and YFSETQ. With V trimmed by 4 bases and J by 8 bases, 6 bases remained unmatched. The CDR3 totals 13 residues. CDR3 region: CASSLQGQGEAFF. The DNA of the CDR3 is TGCGCCAGCAGCCTGCAGGGACAGGGAGAAGCTTTCTTT.

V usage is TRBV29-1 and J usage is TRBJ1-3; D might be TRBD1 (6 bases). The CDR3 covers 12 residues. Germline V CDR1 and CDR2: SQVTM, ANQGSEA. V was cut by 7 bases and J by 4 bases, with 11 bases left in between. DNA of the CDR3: TGCAGCGCCGAGGGGGGAGGAAACACCATATATTTT. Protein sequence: CSAEGGGNTIYF.

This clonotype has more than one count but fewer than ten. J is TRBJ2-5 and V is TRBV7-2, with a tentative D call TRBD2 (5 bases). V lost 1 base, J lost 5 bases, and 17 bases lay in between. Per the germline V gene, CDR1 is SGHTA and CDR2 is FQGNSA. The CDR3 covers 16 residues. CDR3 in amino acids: CASSLVSRLYTETQYF. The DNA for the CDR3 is TGTGCCAGCAGCTTAGTAAGTCGACTATACACCGAGACCCAGTACTTC. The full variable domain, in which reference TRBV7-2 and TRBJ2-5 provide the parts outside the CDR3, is GAGVSQSPSNKVTEKGKDVELRCDPISGHTALYWYRQSLGQGLEFLIYFQGNSAPDKSGLPSDRFSAERTGGSVSTLTIQRTQQEDSAVYLCASSLVSRLYTETQYFGPGTRLLVL.

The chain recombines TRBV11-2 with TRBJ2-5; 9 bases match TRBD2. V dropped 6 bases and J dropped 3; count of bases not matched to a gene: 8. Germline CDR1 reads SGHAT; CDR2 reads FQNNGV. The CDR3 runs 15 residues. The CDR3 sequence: CASSFNIAGEETQYF. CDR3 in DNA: TGTGCCAGCAGTTTTAACATAGCGGGGGAAGAGACCCAGTACTTC.

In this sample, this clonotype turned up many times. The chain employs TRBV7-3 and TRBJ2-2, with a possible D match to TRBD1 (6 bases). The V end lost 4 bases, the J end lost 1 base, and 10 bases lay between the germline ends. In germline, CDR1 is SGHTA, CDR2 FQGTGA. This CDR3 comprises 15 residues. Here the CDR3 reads CASSSSGQNTGELFF. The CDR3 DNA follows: TGTGCCAGCAGCTCTTCGGGACAGAACACCGGGGAGCTGTTTTTT. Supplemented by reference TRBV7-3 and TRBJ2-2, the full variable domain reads GAGVSQTPSNKVTEKGKYVELRCDPISGHTALYWYRQSLGQGPEFLIYFQGTGAADDSGLPNDRFFAVRPEGSVSTLKIQRTERGDSAVYLCASSSSGQNTGELFFGEGSRLTVL.

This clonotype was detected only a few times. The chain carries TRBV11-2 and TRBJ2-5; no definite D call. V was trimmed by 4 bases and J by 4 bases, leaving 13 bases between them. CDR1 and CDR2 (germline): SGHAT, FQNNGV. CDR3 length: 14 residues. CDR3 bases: TGTGCCAGCAGCTGGGCGCCAGCCGGAGAGACCCAGTACTTC. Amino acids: CASSWAPAGETQYF.